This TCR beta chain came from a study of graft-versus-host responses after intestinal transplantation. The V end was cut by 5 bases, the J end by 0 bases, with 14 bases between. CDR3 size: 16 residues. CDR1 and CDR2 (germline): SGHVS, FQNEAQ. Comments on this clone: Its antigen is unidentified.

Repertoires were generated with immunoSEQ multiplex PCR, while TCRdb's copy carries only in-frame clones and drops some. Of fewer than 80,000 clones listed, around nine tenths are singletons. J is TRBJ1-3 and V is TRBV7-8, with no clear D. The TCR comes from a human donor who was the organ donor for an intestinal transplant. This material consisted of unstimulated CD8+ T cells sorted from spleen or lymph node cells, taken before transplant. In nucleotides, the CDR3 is TGTGCCAGCAGCCCCCAGTCCGAAACCTCTGGAAACACCATATATTTT. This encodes CASSPQSETSGNTIYF.